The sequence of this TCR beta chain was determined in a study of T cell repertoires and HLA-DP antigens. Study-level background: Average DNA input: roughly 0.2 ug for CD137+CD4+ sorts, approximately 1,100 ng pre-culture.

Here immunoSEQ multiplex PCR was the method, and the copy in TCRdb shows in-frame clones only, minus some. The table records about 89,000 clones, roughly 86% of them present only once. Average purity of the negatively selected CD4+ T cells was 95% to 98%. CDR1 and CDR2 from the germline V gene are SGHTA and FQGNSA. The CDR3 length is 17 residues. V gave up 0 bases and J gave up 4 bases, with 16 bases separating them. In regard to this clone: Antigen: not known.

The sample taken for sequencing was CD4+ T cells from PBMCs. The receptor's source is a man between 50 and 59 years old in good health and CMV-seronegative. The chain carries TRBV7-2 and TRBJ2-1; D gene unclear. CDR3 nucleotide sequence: TGTGCCAGCAGCTTAGCCCCATCTAGAGCCACATACAATGAGCAGTTCTTC. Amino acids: CASSLAPSRATYNEQFF.